This T cell receptor beta chain appears in the sequencing data of a study of beta chain features in type 1 diabetes. A note on this clone: No antigen is known for it. Within the sample, other DNA sequences also encode this same CDR3.

Study-wide points: Amplification by PCR could prefer shorter templates, with the same effect in patients and controls. Researchers report that Type 1 diabetes patients had moderately but significantly shorter TCRB CDR3s across all four CD4+ subsets. There was a possibility that cDNA sequencing over-represented cells with high TCR expression.

The sequenced template was cDNA made from the entire isolated RNA. The method was immunoSEQ multiplex PCR; TCRdb's version includes in-frame clones alone and lacks a portion of them. The table includes about 410,000 clones, more than 11% detected once. The TCR comes from a man aged 25-45 years in good health. Sequenced: naive CD4+ T cells from blood.

The CDR3 coding sequence is TGTGCCAGCAGCGTAGGTCTAGCGGAAGAGACCCAGTACTTC. Residues: CASSVGLAEETQYF. This rearrangement joins TRBV9 to TRBJ2-5, with 7 bases that match TRBD2. The V gene's germline CDR1 is SGDLS and CDR2 YYNGEE. V lost 0 bases to trimming and J lost 3 bases; unmatched junction nucleotides: 2. The length of the CDR3 is 14 residues. Filled out from reference TRBV9 and TRBJ2-5, the complete variable domain reads DSGVTQTPKHLITATGQRVTLRCSPRSGDLSVYWYQQSLDQGLQFLIQYYNGEERAKGNILERFSAQQFPDLHSELNLSSLELGDSALYFCASSVGLAEETQYFGPGTRLLVL.